Sequencing of this T cell receptor (beta chain) was carried out in a study of T cell responses to AZD1222 COVID-19 vaccine. Some clones are missing from TCRdb's copy, which holds only in-frame ones; the method was immunoSEQ multiplex PCR. The data contain 150,000 to 200,000 clones, more than 80% of them singletons. Germline V gene lookup returns CDR1 MDHEN and CDR2 SYDVKM. The junction had 2 bases not matched to a gene; V was cut back by 5 bases and J by 3 bases. The CDR3 is made up of 14 amino acids. The sequenced sample was peripheral blood, obtained on day 0 of AZD1222 vaccination. This TCR was recovered from an adult in good health. This chain uses TRBV28 with TRBJ1-4; 8 nucleotides match TRBD1. The CDR3 sequence is CASSGQGSNEKLFF. CDR3 in DNA: TGTGCCAGCAGTGGACAGGGATCTAATGAAAAACTGTTTTTT.